The present entry profiles one T cell receptor beta chain with its context. The target of this receptor is not known. Qualities for individual bases were not recorded, and no much larger clone is one base off. This entry comes from a study of T cell responses to AZD1222 COVID-19 vaccine (dated by TCRdb to the early 2020s). Turning to the overall study: A total of roughly 240 trial participants underwent TCR sequencing, of whom around 200 received two doses of AZD1222 and about 25 received two doses of the MenACWY control vaccine. Trial participants were enrolled into age subgroups of 18-55, 56-69 and 70-plus years, which contained 148, 28 and 57 TCR-sequenced participants, respectively. The paper as a whole reports these results and caveats: After two AZD1222 doses, spike-specific TCR breadth and depth were significantly higher than at day 0 and than in MenACWY recipients. Reportedly, almost half of the unique spike-specific TCRs recognized epitopes lying outside the regions that are mutated in the B.1.351 and B.1.1.7 variants. Because no day 14 peak-response samples were available, repertoires were characterized only after the peak T cell response. The whole spike protein was spanned by vaccine-associated CD4 TCRs, and dominant responses were seen in regions 160-218 and 743-854. Conclusions about previously exposed vaccinees were limited because only 6 or 7 AZD1222 recipients were SARS-CoV-2 seropositive at baseline. The 56-69-year group was small, and its depth increase did not reach significance, likely because of low power. Participants were mostly white British, with more females than males. The authors suggested clonal diversity may have been underestimated.

CDR1 MNHEY and CDR2 SMNVEV are derived from the germline V gene (reference sequence). The CDR3, from cysteine to phenylalanine, totals 17 residues. The retained sequence is limited to the CDR3, 51 bases, with the frame set at the first base. Here V drops 2 bases and J drops 3 bases, and the junction holds 8 bases not matched to any gene. The time point label corresponds to: about 28 days (+/-7) after the second vaccine dose. Because spike-specific TCR depth and breadth did not differ between the two schedules, AZD1222 recipients who got a second dose at roughly 4 weeks were pooled with those who got a second dose at roughly 12 weeks. Vaccinee samples were obtained from the UK trials COV001 and COV002, which included a single-blind randomized controlled phase 2/3 trial of AZD1222 (ChAdOx1 nCoV-19) in healthy adults. For TCRbeta chain sequencing, PBMC samples were collected from trial participants at day 0 and at day 28 after the second dose.

The CDR3 regions of human TCRbeta chains were subjected to immunosequencing. The study's processing was this. TCRs in the repertoires were matched against a reference library of SARS-CoV-2-specific TCRs that had been generated with the MIRA antigen-specificity platform. Breadth meant the fraction of unique TCRs that were SARS-CoV-2-associated, whereas depth meant the fraction of total T cells that were SARS-CoV-2-associated. Using the MIRA data, each spike-specific TCR was mapped to the spike region that the TCR reacts to and placed in a CD4 or CD8 class. Log10-transformed breadth and depth values were compared by one-way ANOVA with Sidak's multiple comparisons tests. TCRdb retrieved this table from immuneACCESS and kept in-frame rearrangements only. Not all clones are present; in checked studies, unresolved V genes account for under half, and no reason is known for the remainder. V and J calls and clone size follow that table, whereas D and trimming were derived from the DNA. This sample gives about 77,000 clones in total; about 92% of them show up just once. The top ten constitute roughly 4.7% of the sample.

The clonotype was recovered from an adult who received the AZD1222 COVID-19 vaccine. The rearranged chain carries TRBV27 and TRBJ1-1, with 11 bases aligning to TRBD1. The material sequenced was peripheral blood, taken 28 days after the second AZD1222 dose. The nucleotide sequence reads as follows: TGTGCCAGCAGTTTACGGACAGGGGGCATCGGGGACACTGAAGCTTTCTTT. Translated, it reads CASSLRTGGIGDTEAFF.